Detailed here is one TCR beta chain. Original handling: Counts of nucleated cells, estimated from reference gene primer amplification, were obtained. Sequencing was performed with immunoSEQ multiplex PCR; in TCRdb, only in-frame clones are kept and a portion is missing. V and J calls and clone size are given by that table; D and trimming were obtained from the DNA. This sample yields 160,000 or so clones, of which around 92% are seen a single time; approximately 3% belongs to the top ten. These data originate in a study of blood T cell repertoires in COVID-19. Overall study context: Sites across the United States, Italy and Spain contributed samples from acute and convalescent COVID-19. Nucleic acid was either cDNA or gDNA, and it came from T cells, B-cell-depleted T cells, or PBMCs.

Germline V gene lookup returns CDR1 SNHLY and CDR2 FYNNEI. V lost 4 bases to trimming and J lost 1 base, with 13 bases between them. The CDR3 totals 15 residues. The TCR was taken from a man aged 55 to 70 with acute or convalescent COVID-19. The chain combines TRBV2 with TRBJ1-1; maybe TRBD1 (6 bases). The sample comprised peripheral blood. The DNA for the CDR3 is TGTGCCAGCAGTGTGGACAGACCCGAGAACACTGAAGCTTTCTTT. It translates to CASSVDRPENTEAFF.